These 20 T cell receptor beta chains came from one sample sequenced in a study of T cells in Graves' hyperthyroidism and ophthalmopathy. Using RNA transcripts as the source, TCR beta CDR3 regions were amplified. HTBI primers were employed in a first-round RT-PCR of the TCR CDR3. TCRdb redid the calling of the multiplex PCR reads with MiXCR, one entry per CDR3 protein. Seen here are a few hundred thousand distinct CDR3 sequences, around 13% observed once, and the top ten hold about 9.1%. Sequencing used blood. These receptors were obtained from a woman aged 18-35 years with Graves' hyperthyroidism.

CDR3 in DNA: TGCGCCAGCAGCCAAGGACAGGGGAACTACGAGCAGTACTTC. This encodes CASSQGQGNYEQYF. The rearrangement joins TRBV4-3 to TRBJ2-7; 8 nucleotides line up with TRBD1. Trimming removed 1 base from V and 3 bases from J; junction bases left unmatched: 2. CDR1 is LGHNA and CDR2 is YSLEER in the germline V gene. The CDR3 sequence is 14 residues long.

This clonotype was counted at least ten times. J is TRBJ2-1 and V is TRBV20-1, with TRBD2 as a possible D gene (6 bases). CDR3 length: 20 residues. Germline assignment: CDR1 DFQATT and CDR2 SNEGSKA (reference sequence). V lost 2 bases and J lost 3, with 29 bases in between. The CDR3: CSARPTPGPGTSFFYNEQFF. CDR3 DNA: TGCAGTGCTAGACCGACCCCGGGCCCGGGCACTAGCTTTTTCTACAATGAGCAGTTCTTC.

V gene TRBV19 combines with J gene TRBJ2-6; maybe TRBD1 (6 bases). V dropped 5 bases and J dropped 1 base, with 15 bases sitting between them. CDR3 length: 17 residues. CDR1 and CDR2 from the germline V gene are LNHDA and SQIVND (reference sequence). CDR3 coding DNA: TGTGCCAGTAGTCAGGGGAATCACCTATCTGGGGCCAACGTCCTGACTTTC. Protein: CASSQGNHLSGANVLTF.

This clonotype came up many times. This rearrangement joins TRBV7-6 to TRBJ1-4, with 9 bases that match TRBD1. Trimming removed 4 bases from V and 6 bases from J; junction bases left unmatched: 0. The CDR3 runs to 13 residues. Germline CDR1 and CDR2: SGHVS and FNYEAQ. The CDR3 region is CASSWTGDEKLFF. As DNA, the CDR3 is TGTGCCAGCAGCTGGACAGGGGATGAAAAACTGTTTTTT.

This clonotype was detected only a few times. The chain employs TRBV3-1 and TRBJ1-3, with 11 bases aligning to TRBD1. The CDR3 length is 18 residues. V was pared by 4 bases and J by 4 bases, with 12 bases of the junction left unmatched. The germline gives CDR1 LGHDT, CDR2 YNNKEL (reference sequence). CDR3: CASSRYGGQGASGNTIYF. The CDR3 DNA is TGTGCCAGCAGCCGCTACGGTGGACAGGGGGCCAGCGGAAACACCATATATTTT.

This clonotype showed up many times. This rearrangement joins TRBV28 to TRBJ2-5, with 12 bases identical to TRBD2. Looked up from germline, CDR1 is MDHEN and CDR2 is SYDVKM. This CDR3 has 17 amino acids. The V segment lost 6 bases and the J segment 5 bases; nucleotides outside the gene matches: 13. The CDR3 here is CASSSRLAGVWEETQYF. The CDR3 nucleotides are TGTGCCAGCAGCTCCCGACTAGCGGGAGTATGGGAGGAGACCCAGTACTTC.

Ten or more counts support this clonotype. The rearrangement uses TRBV7-2 and TRBJ2-7, with unresolved D. The germline V gene encodes CDR1 SGHTA and CDR2 FQGNSA. V shed 3 bases and J shed 2 bases, with 17 bases lying between them. The CDR3 sequence is 16 residues long. The CDR3 protein is CASSFGYGGRTYEQYF. Here the CDR3 DNA reads TGTGCCAGCAGCTTTGGGTATGGTGGTCGTACCTACGAGCAGTACTTC.

This clonotype came up a few times. V usage is TRBV7-4 and J usage is TRBJ1-5; D possibly corresponds to TRBD1 (6 bases). This CDR3 comprises 17 residues. V lost 5 bases and J lost 1, with 18 bases in between. Germline CDR1 SGHVT, CDR2 SQSDAQ. The CDR3, as DNA: TGTGCCAGCAGCCAACTCAGGGGAACTTCCAGCAATCAGCCCCAGCATTTT. This gives the protein CASSQLRGTSSNQPQHF. The full variable domain, in which reference TRBV7-4 and TRBJ1-5 provide the parts outside the CDR3, is GAGVSQSPRYKVAKRGRDVALRCDSISGHVTLYWYRQTLGQGSEVLTYSQSDAQRDKSGRPSGRFSAERPERSVSTLKIQRTEQGDSAVYLCASSQLRGTSSNQPQHFGDGTRLSIL.

This clonotype has a count of ten or more. This chain connects TRBV4-1 to TRBJ2-3; maybe TRBD2 (6 bases). This CDR3 contains 13 residues. In germline, CDR1 is MGHRA, CDR2 YSYEKL. Trimming removed 1 base from V and 6 bases from J, with 8 bases in between. The CDR3 DNA reads TGCGCCAGCAGCCAAGCTAGCGAGGATACGCAGTATTTT. This translates into CASSQASEDTQYF.

The rearrangement joins TRBV19 to TRBJ2-2; a possible D gene is TRBD2 (5 bases). V lost 5 bases and J 7 bases, leaving 17 bases between the germline ends. CDR1 is LNHDA and CDR2 is SQIVND in the germline V gene (reference sequence). CDR3 size: 15 residues. Here the CDR3 DNA reads TGTGCCAGTAGTTTCCCGGACGCGGCGGGCGGGGAGCTGTTTTTT. As protein: CASSFPDAAGGELFF.

This clonotype came up a few times. The chain couples TRBV5-4 to TRBJ1-1; D remains ambiguous. CDR1 and CDR2 (germline): SGHNT, YYREEE (reference sequence). The CDR3 is 14 amino acids. V was clipped by 1 base and J by 4 bases, with 11 bases between them. The CDR3 DNA reads as TGTGCCAGCAGCTTGCCGGGGTTGGGCACTGAAGCTTTCTTT. Encoded protein: CASSLPGLGTEAFF.

This clonotype has ten or more counts. The CDR3 here is CASSEYEGGSQETQYF. The CDR3 DNA reads as TGTGCCAGCAGTGAATATGAGGGGGGGTCTCAAGAGACCCAGTACTTC. The chain links TRBV25-1 to TRBJ2-5; D is perhaps TRBD2 (7 bases). CDR1 is MGHDK and CDR2 is SYGVNS in the germline V gene. V was pared by 0 bases and J by 2 bases, with 13 bases between. This CDR3 contains 16 residues.

This clonotype was seen just once. The junction departs from germline at one end; a sequencing error may be responsible. The genes are TRBV6-4 and TRBJ2-6; D unclear. This CDR3 contains 15 residues. Germline V lookup: CDR1 MRHNA, CDR2 SNTAGT. CDR3 loop: CASGDSISGANVLTF. Written as DNA, the CDR3 is TGTGCCAGCGGTGATAGTATCTCTGGGGCCAACGTCCTGACTTTC.

This clonotype was observed at least ten times. This chain connects TRBV20-1 to TRBJ1-1; TRBD1 is a possible D gene (5 bases). V shed 0 bases and J shed 5 bases, with 13 bases lying between them. The CDR3 spans 14 residues. Per the germline V gene, CDR1 is DFQATT and CDR2 is SNEGSKA (reference sequence). The CDR3 nucleotides read TGCAGTGCTAGAGAGCCACAGGTTTCGACTGAAGCTTTCTTT. Translation gives CSAREPQVSTEAFF.

This clonotype was counted many times. The chain uses TRBV15 and TRBJ2-1; D remains unclear. Trimming took off 0 bases at V and 6 bases at J, with 3 bases between the two ends. The germline V gene encodes CDR1 LNHNV and CDR2 YYDKDF (reference sequence). The CDR3 is 12 amino acids. DNA of the CDR3: TGTGCCACCAGCAGAGATCTCAATGAGCAGTTCTTC. Its protein is CATSRDLNEQFF.

In its sample, this clonotype was seen many times. The chain joins TRBV5-1 to TRBJ1-1; maybe TRBD1 (5 bases). This CDR3 is 15 amino acids long. Trimming took 1 base from V and 2 from J, leaving 12 bases between them. In germline, CDR1 is SGHRS, CDR2 YFSETQ. The CDR3: CASSLRQGPNTEAFF. CDR3 DNA sequence: TGCGCCAGCAGCTTGAGGCAGGGCCCCAACACTGAAGCTTTCTTT.

This clonotype was counted many times. This chain joins TRBV7-2 and TRBJ2-3, with 7 bases aligning to TRBD2. Germline V lookup: CDR1 SGHTA, CDR2 FQGNSA. CDR3 length equals 18 residues. V gave up 5 bases and J gave up 1 base; unmatched junction bases: 15. The CDR3 protein is CASSHPGLGGPGTDTQYF. CDR3 coding DNA: TGTGCCAGCAGCCATCCTGGGTTGGGAGGGCCAGGCACAGATACGCAGTATTTT.

In its sample, this clonotype was seen a few times. J is TRBJ2-6 and V is TRBV27; perhaps TRBD1 as D (5 bases). CDR1 is MNHEY and CDR2 is SMNVEV in the germline V gene (reference sequence). With 5 bases removed from V and 4 bases from J, the gap between germline ends came to 15 bases. This CDR3 comprises 16 residues. CDR3 DNA sequence: TGTGCCAGCAGTGGCTCAGGGTTCCCCGGGGCCAACGTCCTGACTTTC. Translated: CASSGSGFPGANVLTF.

This clonotype was detected ten times or more. The chain is built from TRBV28 and TRBJ1-2, with D possibly matching TRBD1 (5 bases). Per germline, CDR1 MDHEN and CDR2 SYDVKM. V dropped 7 bases and J dropped 4 bases, with 10 bases sitting between them. The CDR3 has 12 amino acids. The CDR3 sequence: CASIGDGYGYTF. CDR3 sequence (DNA): TGTGCCAGCATTGGGGACGGCTATGGCTACACCTTC.

This clonotype was seen at least ten times. The J gene is TRBJ2-5, the V gene TRBV2; D is perhaps TRBD1 or TRBD2 (5 bases each). Trimming shortened V by 8 bases and J by 0 bases, and 10 bases separated the two germline ends. Germline V CDR1 and CDR2: SNHLY, FYNNEI. CDR3 size: 13 residues. The CDR3 sequence is CASHRDHQETQYF. The CDR3 DNA is TGTGCCAGCCACCGGGACCACCAAGAGACCCAGTACTTC.